This TCR beta chain is from a study of breast tumors, draining lymph nodes, adjacent tissues. Study observations and caveats: Tumor and nontumor repertoires were significantly more similar in luminal-like than in basal-like breast cancer. Most tumor T cells seemingly derive from lymph node, then expand in tumor.

Comments on this clonotype: Its cognate antigen is unknown. The germline gene is not matched at one end of the junction; a read error may be the cause.

Axillary draining lymph nodes of breast cancer patients supplied the node samples. This CDR3 region has 17 residues. Germline lookup yields CDR1 SGHTA and CDR2 FQGNSA. TCRdb re-derived calls from the multiplex PCR reads in MiXCR, one entry per CDR3 protein. The sample includes hundreds of thousands of distinct CDR3 sequences, approximately 29% of them seen just once. What was sequenced was axillary lymph node tissue. This clonotype was obtained from a female donor with breast cancer. Some clones in this sample may be carry-over from other donors' samples. The J gene is TRBJ2-3, the V gene TRBV7-2; 10 bases line up with TRBD2. The CDR3 nucleotides read TGTGCCAGCAGCCCCCTTTCCGCTAGCGGGAGTACAGATCCGCAGTATTTT. It codes for CASSPLSASGSTDPQYF.